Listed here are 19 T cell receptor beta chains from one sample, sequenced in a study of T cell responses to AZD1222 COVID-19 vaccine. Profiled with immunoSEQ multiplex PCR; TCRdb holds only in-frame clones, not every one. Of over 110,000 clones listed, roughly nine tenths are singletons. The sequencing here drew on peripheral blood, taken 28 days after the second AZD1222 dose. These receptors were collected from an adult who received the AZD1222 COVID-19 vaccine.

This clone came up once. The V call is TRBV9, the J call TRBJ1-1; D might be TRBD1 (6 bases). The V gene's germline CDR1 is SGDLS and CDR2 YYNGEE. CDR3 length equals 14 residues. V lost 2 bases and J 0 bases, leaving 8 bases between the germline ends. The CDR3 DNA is TGTGCCAGCAGCGTGACAGGCATGAACACTGAAGCTTTCTTT. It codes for CASSVTGMNTEAFF.

The CDR3 DNA is TGTGCCAGCAAAGTGGACACTGAAGCTTTCTTT. It translates to CASKVDTEAFF. The chain combines TRBV28 with TRBJ1-1; D gene uncertain. Trimming took off 7 bases at V and 3 bases at J, with 6 bases between the two ends. The CDR3 sequence is 11 residues long. Germline loops: CDR1 MDHEN, CDR2 SYDVKM.

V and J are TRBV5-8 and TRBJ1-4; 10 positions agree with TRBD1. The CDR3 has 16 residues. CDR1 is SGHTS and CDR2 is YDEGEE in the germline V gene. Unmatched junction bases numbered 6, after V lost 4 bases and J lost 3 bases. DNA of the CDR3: TGTGCCAGCAGCCAGGGACAGGGGAGGGCTAATGAAAAACTGTTTTTT. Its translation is CASSQGQGRANEKLFF.

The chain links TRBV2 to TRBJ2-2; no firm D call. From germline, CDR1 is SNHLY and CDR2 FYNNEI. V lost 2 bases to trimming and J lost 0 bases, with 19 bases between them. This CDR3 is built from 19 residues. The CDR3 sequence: CASSERSRVGFSNTGELFF. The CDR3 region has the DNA TGTGCCAGCAGTGAAAGATCAAGGGTCGGTTTTTCGAACACCGGGGAGCTGTTTTTT.

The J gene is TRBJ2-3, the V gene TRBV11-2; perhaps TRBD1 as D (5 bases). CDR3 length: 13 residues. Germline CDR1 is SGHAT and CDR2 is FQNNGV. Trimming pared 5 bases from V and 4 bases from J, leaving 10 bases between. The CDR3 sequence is CASSPQGPDTQYF. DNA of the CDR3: TGTGCCAGCAGCCCCCAGGGTCCAGATACGCAGTATTTT. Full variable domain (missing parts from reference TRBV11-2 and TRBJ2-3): EAGVAQSPRYKIIEKRQSVAFWCNPISGHATLYWYQQILGQGPKLLIQFQNNGVVDDSQLPKDRFSAERLKGVDSTLKIQPAKLEDSAVYLCASSPQGPDTQYFGPGTRLTVL.

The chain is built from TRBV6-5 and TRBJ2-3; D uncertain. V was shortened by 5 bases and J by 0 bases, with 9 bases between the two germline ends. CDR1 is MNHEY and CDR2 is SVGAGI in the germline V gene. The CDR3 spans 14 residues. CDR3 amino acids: CASSKYRSTDTQYF. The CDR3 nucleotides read TGTGCCAGCAGTAAGTACCGCAGCACAGATACGCAGTATTTT.

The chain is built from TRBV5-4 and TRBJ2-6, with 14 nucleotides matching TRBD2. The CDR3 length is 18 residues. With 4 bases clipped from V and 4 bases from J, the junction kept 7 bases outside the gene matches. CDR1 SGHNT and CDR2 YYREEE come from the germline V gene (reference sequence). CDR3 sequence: CASSLGLAGVGGANVLTF. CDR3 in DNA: TGTGCCAGCAGCCTGGGACTAGCGGGAGTAGGCGGGGCCAACGTCCTGACTTTC.

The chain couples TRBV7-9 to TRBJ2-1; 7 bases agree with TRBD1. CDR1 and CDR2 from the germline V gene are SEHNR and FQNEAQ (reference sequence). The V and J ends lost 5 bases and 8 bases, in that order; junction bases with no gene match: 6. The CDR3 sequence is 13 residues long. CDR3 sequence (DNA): TGTGCCAGCAGCCCGCAGGGGGTCCATGAGCAGTTCTTC. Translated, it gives CASSPQGVHEQFF. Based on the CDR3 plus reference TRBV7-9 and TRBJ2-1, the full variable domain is DTGVSQNPRHKITKRGQNVTFRCDPISEHNRLYWYRQTLGQGPEFLTYFQNEAQLEKSRLLSDRFSAERPKGSFSTLEIQRTEQGDSAMYLCASSPQGVHEQFFGPGTRLTVL.

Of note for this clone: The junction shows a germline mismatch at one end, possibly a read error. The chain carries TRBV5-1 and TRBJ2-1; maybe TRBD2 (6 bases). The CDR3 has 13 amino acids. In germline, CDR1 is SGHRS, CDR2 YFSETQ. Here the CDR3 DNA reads TGCGCCAGCACCACCGGGGGACGCAATAAGCAGTTCTTC. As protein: CASTTGGRNKQFF.

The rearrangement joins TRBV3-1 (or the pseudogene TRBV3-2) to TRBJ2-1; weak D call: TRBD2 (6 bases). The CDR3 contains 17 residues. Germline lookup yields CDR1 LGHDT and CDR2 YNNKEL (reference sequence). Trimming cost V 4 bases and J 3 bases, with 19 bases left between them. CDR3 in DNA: TGTGCCAGCAGCCCATCAAGGGACGGGGGATACTACAATGAGCAGTTCTTC. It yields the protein CASSPSRDGGYYNEQFF.

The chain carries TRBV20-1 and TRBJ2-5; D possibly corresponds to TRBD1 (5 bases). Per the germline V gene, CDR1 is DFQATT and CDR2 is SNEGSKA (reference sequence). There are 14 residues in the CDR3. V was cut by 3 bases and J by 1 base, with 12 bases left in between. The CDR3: CSASFVRAQETQYF. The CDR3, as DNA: TGCAGTGCTAGTTTTGTCAGGGCCCAAGAGACCCAGTACTTC.

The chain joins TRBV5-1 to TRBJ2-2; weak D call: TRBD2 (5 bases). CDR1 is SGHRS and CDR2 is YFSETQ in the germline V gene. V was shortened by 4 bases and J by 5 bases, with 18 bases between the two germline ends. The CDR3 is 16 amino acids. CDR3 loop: CASSVRTGRGTGELFF. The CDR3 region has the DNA TGCGCCAGCAGCGTAAGGACTGGGAGAGGGACCGGGGAGCTGTTTTTT.

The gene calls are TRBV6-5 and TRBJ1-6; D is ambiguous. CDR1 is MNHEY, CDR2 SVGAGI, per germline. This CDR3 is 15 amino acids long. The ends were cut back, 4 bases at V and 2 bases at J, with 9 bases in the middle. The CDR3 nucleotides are TGTGCCAGCAGTTTGAGGGAGACCTATAATTCACCCCTCCACTTT. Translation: CASSLRETYNSPLHF.

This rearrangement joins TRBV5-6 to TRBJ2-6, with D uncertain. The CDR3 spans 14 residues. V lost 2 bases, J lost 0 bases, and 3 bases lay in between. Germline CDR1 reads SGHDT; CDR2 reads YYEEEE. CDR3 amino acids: CASSFLSGANVLTF. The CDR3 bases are TGTGCCAGCAGCTTCCTCTCTGGGGCCAACGTCCTGACTTTC.

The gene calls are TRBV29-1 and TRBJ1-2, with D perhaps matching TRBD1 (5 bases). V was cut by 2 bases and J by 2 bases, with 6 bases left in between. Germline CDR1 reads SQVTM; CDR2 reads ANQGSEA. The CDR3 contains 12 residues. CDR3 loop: CSVERGNYGYTF. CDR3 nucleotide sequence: TGCAGCGTTGAAAGGGGAAACTATGGCTACACCTTC.

CDR3 coding DNA: TGTGCCAGCAGTTACGGACCCCTAATCTCTGGAAACACCATATATTTT. Translating it yields CASSYGPLISGNTIYF. The chain is built from TRBV6-6 and TRBJ1-3; D is uncertain. The V end was cut by 2 bases, the J end by 0 bases, with 11 bases between. Germline CDR1 reads MNHNY; CDR2 reads SVGAGI (reference sequence). The CDR3 consists of 16 residues.

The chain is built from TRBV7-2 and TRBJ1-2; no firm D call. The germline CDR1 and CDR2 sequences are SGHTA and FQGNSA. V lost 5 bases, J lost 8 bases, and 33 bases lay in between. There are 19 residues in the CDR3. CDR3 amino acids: CASSHPLMAGPSTRSGYTF. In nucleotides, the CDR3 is TGTGCCAGCAGCCATCCCCTAATGGCAGGTCCCTCGACCCGAAGCGGCTACACCTTC.

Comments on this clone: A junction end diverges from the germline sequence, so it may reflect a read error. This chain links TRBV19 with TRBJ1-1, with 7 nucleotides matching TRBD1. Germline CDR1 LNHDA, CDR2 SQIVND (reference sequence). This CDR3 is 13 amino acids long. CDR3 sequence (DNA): TGTGCCAGTAGTATGGGGGGACAGCGCGAAACAAAATTT. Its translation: CASSMGGQRETKF. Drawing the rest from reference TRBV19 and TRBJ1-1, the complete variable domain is DGGITQSPKYLFRKEGQNVTLSCEQNLNHDAMYWYRQDPGQGLRLIYYSQIVNDFQKGDIAEGYSVSREKKESFPLTVTSAQKNPTAFYLCASSMGGQRETKFGQGTRLTVV.

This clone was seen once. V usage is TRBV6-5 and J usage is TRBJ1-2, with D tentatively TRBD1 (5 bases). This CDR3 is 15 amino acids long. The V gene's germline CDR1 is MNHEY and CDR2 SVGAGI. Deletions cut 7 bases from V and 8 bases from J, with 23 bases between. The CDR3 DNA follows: TGTGCCAGCACCTATAGTGGGGCTGGGGGGAGCGGCTACACCTTC. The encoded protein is CASTYSGAGGSGYTF.